This is a list of T cell receptor beta chains from one sample in a study of T cell responses to AZD1222 COVID-19 vaccine. Here immunoSEQ multiplex PCR was the method, and the copy in TCRdb shows in-frame clones only, minus some. This sample has about 180,000 clones; 80% to 95% occur once, and the top ten carry roughly 1.9%. The specimen comprised peripheral blood, sampled 28 days after the second AZD1222 dose. The receptor set was obtained from an adult who received the AZD1222 COVID-19 vaccine. CDR3s leave out the opening cysteine and the closing phenylalanine or tryptophan. Each record gives: V gene, CDR3 length, CDR3 protein.

TRBV6-5	12	ASSAGILIGGYT
TRBV30	9	ARPGIYGYT
TRBV11-2	12	ASSFGGAGAGYT
TRBV11-2	11	ASSLVINQPQH
TRBV18	11	ASSPYPEETQY
TRBV10-3	13	ASSSRGSPTGELF
TRBV7-9	13	ASTRDRGVTGELF
TRBV19	12	ASKVGTGSYEQY
TRBV9	12	ASSVNPEYTEAF
TRBV6-6	13	ASSYRFPPQETQY
TRBV4-2	13	ASSQELAAQYEQY
TRBV12-5	13	ASGLTGTGASEQY
TRBV10-3	11	AILYSGANVLT
TRBV5-4	13	ASSVQGLGNYGYT
TRBV2	18	ASIPYPFRPEEDSGNTIY